A selection of T cell receptor beta chains follows, all from one sample in a study of blood T cell repertoires in COVID-19. Profiling relied on immunoSEQ multiplex PCR, and the TCRdb table lists in-frame clones only, not all of them. The top ten clones hold approximately 1.9% of a sample with 400,000 or so clones, around 87% of them seen once. The specimen sequenced was PBMCs or T cells enriched from blood (not recorded which). The receptors derive from a middle-aged man in a cohort exposed to, infected with or recovered from COVID-19 (not recorded which). The CDR3 runs from the conserved cysteine through the conserved F or W. Fields, in order: J gene, CDR3 length, V gene, CDR3 protein.

j_call: TRBJ2-3; cdr3_length: 15; v_call: TRBV10-3; cdr3_aa: CAISDLAASTDTQYF
j_call: TRBJ2-7; cdr3_length: 15; v_call: TRBV27; cdr3_aa: CASSRLAGGTYEQYF
j_call: TRBJ2-3; cdr3_length: 15; v_call: TRBV6-4; cdr3_aa: CASTRTGEGGDTQYF
j_call: TRBJ1-1; cdr3_length: 17; v_call: TRBV5-5; cdr3_aa: CASSLAPGVDMNTEAFF
j_call: TRBJ2-7; cdr3_length: 15; v_call: TRBV7-8; cdr3_aa: CASSLANRANDEQYF
j_call: TRBJ1-5; cdr3_length: 14; v_call: TRBV27; cdr3_aa: CASSLQGAHQPQHF
j_call: TRBJ2-3; cdr3_length: 13; v_call: TRBV6-5; cdr3_aa: CASGTRGTDTQYF
j_call: TRBJ2-2; cdr3_length: 17; v_call: TRBV15; cdr3_aa: CATSRDHKREFDGELFF
j_call: TRBJ1-5; cdr3_length: 11; v_call: TRBV2; cdr3_aa: CASRLQQPQHF
j_call: TRBJ1-4; cdr3_length: 15; v_call: TRBV28; cdr3_aa: CASSLRVMRGEKLFF
j_call: TRBJ1-2; cdr3_length: 14; v_call: TRBV28; cdr3_aa: CASSLRQGYYGYTF
j_call: TRBJ2-1; cdr3_length: 14; v_call: TRBV30; cdr3_aa: CACPTSGRAYEQFF
j_call: TRBJ2-7; cdr3_length: 14; v_call: TRBV5-4; cdr3_aa: CASSFKSGSPEQYF
j_call: TRBJ2-1; cdr3_length: 14; v_call: TRBV7-9; cdr3_aa: CASGQGGSYNEQFF
j_call: TRBJ1-2; cdr3_length: 15; v_call: TRBV30; cdr3_aa: CACEGSGGLGYGYTF
j_call: TRBJ2-1; cdr3_length: 13; v_call: TRBV30; cdr3_aa: CASGQGAYNEQFF
j_call: TRBJ1-1; cdr3_length: 15; v_call: TRBV3-1/TRBV3-2; cdr3_aa: CASSPRDRGNTEAFF
j_call: TRBJ2-1; cdr3_length: 13; v_call: TRBV20-1; cdr3_aa: CSASFTSGNEQFF
j_call: TRBJ1-4; cdr3_length: 15; v_call: TRBV7-9; cdr3_aa: CASSSGQVLNEKLFF
j_call: TRBJ2-3; cdr3_length: 15; v_call: TRBV10-3; cdr3_aa: CAISGAQGGTDTQYF
j_call: TRBJ1-1; cdr3_length: 14; v_call: TRBV4-1; cdr3_aa: CASSQTGGGTEAFF
j_call: TRBJ1-6; cdr3_length: 17; v_call: TRBV7-7; cdr3_aa: CASSLPRQGPYNSPLHF
j_call: TRBJ1-1; cdr3_length: 11; v_call: TRBV20-1; cdr3_aa: CSASRDLEAFF
j_call: TRBJ1-1; cdr3_length: 16; v_call: TRBV4-1; cdr3_aa: CASSQGERGRGTEAFF
j_call: TRBJ2-1; cdr3_length: 19; v_call: TRBV14; cdr3_aa: CASSQSRTSGVTFNNEQFF
j_call: TRBJ2-1; cdr3_length: 15; v_call: TRBV6-5; cdr3_aa: CASGRSGSFYNEQFF
j_call: TRBJ2-7; cdr3_length: 16; v_call: TRBV15; cdr3_aa: CATSRDTGTGNDEQYF
j_call: TRBJ2-7; cdr3_length: 12; v_call: TRBV5-1; cdr3_aa: CASSPTGVEQYF
j_call: TRBJ2-3; cdr3_length: 14; v_call: TRBV5-1; cdr3_aa: CASSPGTPGDTQYF
j_call: TRBJ2-1; cdr3_length: 16; v_call: TRBV28; cdr3_aa: CASSRGGGLLYNEQFF
j_call: TRBJ2-5; cdr3_length: 16; v_call: TRBV7-8; cdr3_aa: CASSLDSGGRRETQYF
j_call: TRBJ2-5; cdr3_length: 13; v_call: TRBV19; cdr3_aa: CASSLSDSGTQYF
j_call: TRBJ1-6; cdr3_length: 15; v_call: TRBV28; cdr3_aa: CASRTSDRGNSPLHF
j_call: TRBJ2-7; cdr3_length: 18; v_call: TRBV7-6; cdr3_aa: CASSPPSTPGQTSYEQYF
j_call: TRBJ2-3; cdr3_length: 14; v_call: TRBV2; cdr3_aa: CASSEGQSTDTQYF
j_call: TRBJ2-5; cdr3_length: 14; v_call: TRBV5-1; cdr3_aa: CASSQGTPEETQYF
j_call: TRBJ1-5; cdr3_length: 14; v_call: TRBV7-9; cdr3_aa: CASSLGQGNQPQHF
j_call: TRBJ1-2; cdr3_length: 15; v_call: TRBV5-6; cdr3_aa: CASSLQGGYSDGYTF
j_call: TRBJ1-2; cdr3_length: 14; v_call: TRBV27; cdr3_aa: CASTSREGSYGYTF
j_call: TRBJ2-1; cdr3_length: 16; v_call: TRBV7-3; cdr3_aa: CASSFLAGEGYNEQFF
j_call: TRBJ1-2; cdr3_length: 14; v_call: TRBV19; cdr3_aa: CASRRDRDNYGYTF
j_call: TRBJ2-3; cdr3_length: 16; v_call: TRBV29-1; cdr3_aa: CSVGQGFREAADTQYF
j_call: TRBJ1-6; cdr3_length: 15; v_call: TRBV2; cdr3_aa: CASRARTGRESPLHF
j_call: TRBJ2-1; cdr3_length: 16; v_call: TRBV27; cdr3_aa: CASRWGTSGINAEQFF
j_call: TRBJ1-4; cdr3_length: 16; v_call: TRBV2; cdr3_aa: CASSRSPGQGGEKLFF
j_call: TRBJ2-6; cdr3_length: 15; v_call: TRBV2; cdr3_aa: CASRVQGTGANVLTF
j_call: TRBJ2-1; cdr3_length: 16; v_call: TRBV9; cdr3_aa: CASSVATGGFGNEQFF
j_call: TRBJ2-2; cdr3_length: 17; v_call: TRBV28; cdr3_aa: CASSSTSGRPNTGELFF
j_call: TRBJ2-2; cdr3_length: 16; v_call: TRBV9; cdr3_aa: CASSSGTGGLTGELFF
j_call: TRBJ1-5; cdr3_length: 12; v_call: TRBV2; cdr3_aa: CASKTGNQPQHF
j_call: TRBJ1-3; cdr3_length: 15; v_call: TRBV6-4; cdr3_aa: CASRGRQSRGNTIYF
j_call: TRBJ2-2; cdr3_length: 12; v_call: TRBV9; cdr3_aa: CASSPNTGELFF
j_call: TRBJ1-1; cdr3_length: 14; v_call: TRBV6-5; cdr3_aa: CASSLTRQGLEAFF
j_call: TRBJ1-3; cdr3_length: 13; v_call: TRBV5-4; cdr3_aa: CASSSGQTNTIYF
j_call: TRBJ2-1; cdr3_length: 14; v_call: TRBV11-3; cdr3_aa: CASSFSVADNEQFF